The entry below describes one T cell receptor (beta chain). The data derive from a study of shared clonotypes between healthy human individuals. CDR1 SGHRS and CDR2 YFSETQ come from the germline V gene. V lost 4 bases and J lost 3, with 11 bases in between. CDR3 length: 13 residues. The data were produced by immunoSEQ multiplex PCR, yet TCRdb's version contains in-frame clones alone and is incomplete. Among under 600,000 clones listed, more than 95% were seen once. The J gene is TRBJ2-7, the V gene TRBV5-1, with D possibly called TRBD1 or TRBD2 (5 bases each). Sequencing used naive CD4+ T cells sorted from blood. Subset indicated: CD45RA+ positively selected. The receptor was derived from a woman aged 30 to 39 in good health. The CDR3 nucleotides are TGCGCCAGCAGCCCCCTGGGGGTCTACGAGCAGTACTTC. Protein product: CASSPLGVYEQYF.